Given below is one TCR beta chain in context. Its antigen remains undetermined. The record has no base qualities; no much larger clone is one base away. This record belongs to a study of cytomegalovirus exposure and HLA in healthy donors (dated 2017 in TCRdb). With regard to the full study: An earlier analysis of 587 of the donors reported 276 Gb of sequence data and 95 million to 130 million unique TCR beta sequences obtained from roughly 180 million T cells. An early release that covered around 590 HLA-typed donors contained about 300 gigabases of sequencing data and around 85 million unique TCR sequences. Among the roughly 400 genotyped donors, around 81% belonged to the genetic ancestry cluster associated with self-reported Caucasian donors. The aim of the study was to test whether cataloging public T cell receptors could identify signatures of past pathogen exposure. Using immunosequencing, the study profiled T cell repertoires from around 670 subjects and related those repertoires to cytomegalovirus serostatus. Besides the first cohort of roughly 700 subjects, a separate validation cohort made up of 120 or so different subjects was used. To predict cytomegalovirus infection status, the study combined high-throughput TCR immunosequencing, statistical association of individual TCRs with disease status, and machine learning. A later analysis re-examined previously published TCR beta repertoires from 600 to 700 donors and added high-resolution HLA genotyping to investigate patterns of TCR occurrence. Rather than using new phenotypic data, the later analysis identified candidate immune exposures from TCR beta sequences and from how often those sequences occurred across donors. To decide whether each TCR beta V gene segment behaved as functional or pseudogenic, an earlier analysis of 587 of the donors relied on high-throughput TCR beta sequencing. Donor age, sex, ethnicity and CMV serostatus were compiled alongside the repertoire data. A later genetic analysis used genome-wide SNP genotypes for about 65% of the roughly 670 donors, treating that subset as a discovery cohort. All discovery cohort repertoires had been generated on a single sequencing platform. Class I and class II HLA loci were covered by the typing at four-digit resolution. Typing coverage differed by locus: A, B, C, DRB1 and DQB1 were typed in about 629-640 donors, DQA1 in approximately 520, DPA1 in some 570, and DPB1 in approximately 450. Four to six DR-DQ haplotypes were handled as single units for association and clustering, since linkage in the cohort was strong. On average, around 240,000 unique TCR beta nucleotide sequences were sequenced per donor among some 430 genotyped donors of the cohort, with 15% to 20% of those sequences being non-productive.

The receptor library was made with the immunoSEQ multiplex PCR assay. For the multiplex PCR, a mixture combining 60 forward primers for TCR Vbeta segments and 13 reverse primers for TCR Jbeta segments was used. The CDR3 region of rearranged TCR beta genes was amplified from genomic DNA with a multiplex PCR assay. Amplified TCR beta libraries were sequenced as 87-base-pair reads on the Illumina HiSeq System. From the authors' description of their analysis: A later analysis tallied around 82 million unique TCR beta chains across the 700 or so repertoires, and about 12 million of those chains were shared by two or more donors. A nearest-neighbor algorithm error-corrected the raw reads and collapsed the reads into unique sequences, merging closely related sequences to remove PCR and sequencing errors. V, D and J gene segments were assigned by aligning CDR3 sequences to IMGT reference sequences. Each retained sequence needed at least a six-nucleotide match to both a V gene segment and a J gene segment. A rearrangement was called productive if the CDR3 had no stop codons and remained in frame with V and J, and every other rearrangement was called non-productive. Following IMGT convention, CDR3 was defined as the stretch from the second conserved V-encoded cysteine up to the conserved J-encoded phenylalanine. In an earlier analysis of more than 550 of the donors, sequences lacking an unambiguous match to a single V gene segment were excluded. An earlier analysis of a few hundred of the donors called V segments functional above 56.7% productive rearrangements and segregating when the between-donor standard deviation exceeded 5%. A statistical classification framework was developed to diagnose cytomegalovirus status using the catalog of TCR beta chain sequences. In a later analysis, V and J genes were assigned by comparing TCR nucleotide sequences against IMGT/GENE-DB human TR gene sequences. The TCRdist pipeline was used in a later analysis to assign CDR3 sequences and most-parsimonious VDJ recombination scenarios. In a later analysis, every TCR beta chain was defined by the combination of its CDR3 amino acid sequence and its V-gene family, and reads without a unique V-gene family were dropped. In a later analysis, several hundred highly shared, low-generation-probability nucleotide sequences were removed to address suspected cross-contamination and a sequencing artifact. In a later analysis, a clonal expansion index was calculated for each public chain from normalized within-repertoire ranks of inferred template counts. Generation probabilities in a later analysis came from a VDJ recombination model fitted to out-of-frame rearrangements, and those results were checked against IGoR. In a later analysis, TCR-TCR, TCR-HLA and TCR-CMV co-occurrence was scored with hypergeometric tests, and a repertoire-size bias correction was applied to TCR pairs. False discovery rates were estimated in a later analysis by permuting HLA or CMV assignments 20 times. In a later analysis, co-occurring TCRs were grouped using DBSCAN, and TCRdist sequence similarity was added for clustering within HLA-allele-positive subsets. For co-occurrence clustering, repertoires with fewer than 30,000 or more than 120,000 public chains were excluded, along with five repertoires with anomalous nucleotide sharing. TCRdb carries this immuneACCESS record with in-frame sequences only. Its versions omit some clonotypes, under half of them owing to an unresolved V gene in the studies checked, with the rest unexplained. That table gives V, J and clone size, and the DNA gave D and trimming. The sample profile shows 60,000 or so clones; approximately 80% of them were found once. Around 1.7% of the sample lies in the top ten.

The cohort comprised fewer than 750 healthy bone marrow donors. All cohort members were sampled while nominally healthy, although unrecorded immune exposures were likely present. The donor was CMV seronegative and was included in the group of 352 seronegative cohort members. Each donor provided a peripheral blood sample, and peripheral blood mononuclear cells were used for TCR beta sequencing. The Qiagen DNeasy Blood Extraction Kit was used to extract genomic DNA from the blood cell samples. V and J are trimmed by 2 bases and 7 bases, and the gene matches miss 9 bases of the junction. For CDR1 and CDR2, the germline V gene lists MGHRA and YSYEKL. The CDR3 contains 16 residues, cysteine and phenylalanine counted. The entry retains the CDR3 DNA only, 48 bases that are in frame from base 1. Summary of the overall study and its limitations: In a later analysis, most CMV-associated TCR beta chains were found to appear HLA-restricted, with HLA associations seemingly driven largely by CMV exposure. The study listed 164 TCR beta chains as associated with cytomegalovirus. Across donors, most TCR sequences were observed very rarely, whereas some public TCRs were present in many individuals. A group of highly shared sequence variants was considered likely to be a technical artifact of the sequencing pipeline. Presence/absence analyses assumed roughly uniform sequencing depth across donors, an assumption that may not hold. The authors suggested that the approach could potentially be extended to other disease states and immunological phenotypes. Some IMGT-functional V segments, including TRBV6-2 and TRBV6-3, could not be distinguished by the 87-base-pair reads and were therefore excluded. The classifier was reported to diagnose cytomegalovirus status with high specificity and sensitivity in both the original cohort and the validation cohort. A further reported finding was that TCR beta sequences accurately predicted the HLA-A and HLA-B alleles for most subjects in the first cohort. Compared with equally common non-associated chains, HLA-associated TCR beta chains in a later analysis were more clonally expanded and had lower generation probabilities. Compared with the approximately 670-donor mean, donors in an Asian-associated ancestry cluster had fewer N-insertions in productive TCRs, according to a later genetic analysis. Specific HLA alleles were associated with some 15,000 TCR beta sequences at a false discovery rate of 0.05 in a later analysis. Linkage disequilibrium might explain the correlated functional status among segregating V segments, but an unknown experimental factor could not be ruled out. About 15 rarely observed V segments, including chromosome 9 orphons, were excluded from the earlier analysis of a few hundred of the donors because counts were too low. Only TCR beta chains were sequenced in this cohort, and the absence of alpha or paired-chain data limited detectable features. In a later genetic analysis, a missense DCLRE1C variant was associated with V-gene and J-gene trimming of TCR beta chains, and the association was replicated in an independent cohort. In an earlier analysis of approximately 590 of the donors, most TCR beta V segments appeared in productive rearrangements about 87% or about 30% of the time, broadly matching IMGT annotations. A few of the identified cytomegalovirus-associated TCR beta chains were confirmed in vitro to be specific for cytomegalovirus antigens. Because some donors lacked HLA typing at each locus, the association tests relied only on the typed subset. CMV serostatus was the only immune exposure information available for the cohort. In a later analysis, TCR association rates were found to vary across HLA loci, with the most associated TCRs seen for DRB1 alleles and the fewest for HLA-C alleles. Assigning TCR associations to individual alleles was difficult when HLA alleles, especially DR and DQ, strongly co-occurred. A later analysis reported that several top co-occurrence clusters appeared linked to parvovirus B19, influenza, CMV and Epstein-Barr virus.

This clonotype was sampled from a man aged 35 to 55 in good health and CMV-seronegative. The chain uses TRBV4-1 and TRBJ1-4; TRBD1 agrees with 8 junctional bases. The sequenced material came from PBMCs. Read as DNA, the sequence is TGCGCCAGCAGCCAACCCCGACAGGGGTGGGGTGAAAAACTGTTTTTT. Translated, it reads CASSQPRQGWGEKLFF.